The 28 T cell receptor beta chains given below trace back to one sample, sequenced in a study of T cells expressing NK-cell markers (TCRdb year 2020). Receptors were amplified or captured by 5' RACE. The reads were generated on an Illumina HiSeq 2000. TCRdb reprocessed the reads into one record per CDR3 protein sequence, lacking DNA. This sample's table lists 160,000 or so distinct CDR3 sequences. The leading ten clones occupy about a fifth of the sample. Material: blood T cells: a sorted CD56 or NKG2C T cell subset, CD4+ or CD8+ T cells, or bulk PBMC T cells (not recorded which). The source of these receptors is a woman between 18 and 70 years old in good health.

This chain connects TRBV7-3 to TRBJ2-1; the D gene TCRdb calls, TRBD1, cannot be checked with no DNA. Per the germline V gene, CDR1 is SGHTA and CDR2 is FQGTGA. The CDR3 spans 14 residues. CDR3 residues: CASSLLRTVNEQFF. Complete variable domain (other parts from reference TRBV7-3 and TRBJ2-1): GAGVSQTPSNKVTEKGKYVELRCDPISGHTALYWYRQSLGQGPEFLIYFQGTGAADDSGLPNDRFFAVRPEGSVSTLKIQRTERGDSAVYLCASSLLRTVNEQFFGPGTRLTVL.

This chain uses TRBV2 with TRBJ2-4; TCRdb reports TRBD1, a call that lacks DNA to check it against. This CDR3 has 15 residues. CDR1 and CDR2 from the germline V gene are SNHLY and FYNNEI. The CDR3 spells CASADREVTKNIQYF.

The rearrangement uses TRBV18 and TRBJ2-1; TCRdb picks TRBD1, but there is no DNA to check that call. Germline CDR1 and CDR2: KGHSH and LQKENI. The length of the CDR3 is 13 residues. The chain's CDR3 is CASSPSGGNEQFF. The whole variable domain, remainder taken from reference TRBV18 and TRBJ2-1, is NAGVMQNPRHLVRRRGQEARLRCSPMKGHSHVYWYRQLPEEGLKFMVYLQKENIIDESGMPKERFSAEFPKEGPSILRIQQVVRGDSAAYFCASSPSGGNEQFFGPGTRLTVL.

Here the CDR3 reads CASSLGRQGRVTNGYTF. The rearrangement uses TRBV7-3 and TRBJ1-2; TCRdb picks TRBD1, but there is no DNA to check that call. The CDR3 is 17 amino acids. In germline, CDR1 is SGHTA, CDR2 FQGTGA.

The V call is TRBV4-1, the J call TRBJ1-6. Germline CDR1 reads MGHRA; CDR2 reads YSYEKL. The CDR3 length is 14 residues. CDR3 sequence: CASSQWPSNSPLHF.

The chain combines TRBV20-1 with TRBJ1-2; TCRdb reports TRBD1, a call that lacks DNA to check it against. From germline, CDR1 is DFQATT and CDR2 SNEGSKA (reference sequence). The CDR3 length is 12 residues. The CDR3 spells CRGTGGDYGYTF.

This chain uses TRBV29-1 with TRBJ1-4; TCRdb selects TRBD1, and the lack of DNA leaves this call unchecked. The CDR3 totals 14 residues. Germline V CDR1 and CDR2: SQVTM, ANQGSEA. CDR3 in amino acids: CSVENRGQNEKLFF.

The V and J genes are TRBV15 and TRBJ1-4. This CDR3 is built from 18 residues. Per germline, CDR1 LNHNV and CDR2 YYDKDF (reference sequence). CDR3 sequence reads: CATSRARASSLVDEKLFF. The complete variable domain, with remaining parts taken from reference TRBV15 and TRBJ1-4, reads DAMVIQNPRYQVTQFGKPVTLSCSQTLNHNVMYWYQQKSSQAPKLLFHYYDKDFNNEADTPDNFQSRRPNTSFCFLDIRSPGLGDTAMYLCATSRARASSLVDEKLFFGSGTQLSVL.

This chain links TRBV6-5 with TRBJ1-6. The germline V gene has CDR1 MNHEY and CDR2 SVGAGI. This CDR3 spans 12 amino acids. The CDR3 sequence: CASSPPNSPLHF.

The chain has TRBV28 and TRBJ1-1; the D call from TCRdb, TRBD1, cannot be confirmed without DNA. The CDR3 is made up of 14 amino acids. Germline values: CDR1 MDHEN, CDR2 SYDVKM. CDR3 region: CASRSYQGNTEAFF. The full variable domain, its missing parts supplied by reference TRBV28 and TRBJ1-1, is DVKVTQSSRYLVKRTGEKVFLECVQDMDHENMFWYRQDPGLGLRLIYFSYDVKMKEKGDIPEGYSVSREKKERFSLILESASTNQTSMYLCASRSYQGNTEAFFGQGTRLTVV.

V is TRBV2 and J is TRBJ2-1; TCRdb indicates TRBD1, and absent DNA this call remains unverified. From germline, CDR1 is SNHLY and CDR2 FYNNEI. The CDR3 sequence is 15 residues long. The chain's CDR3 is CASSGGRGHNNEQFF.

The chain joins TRBV5-1 to TRBJ1-1; lacking DNA, the TRBD1 call made by TCRdb goes unchecked. Germline V gene sequence: CDR1 SGHRS, CDR2 YFSETQ. The CDR3 totals 15 residues. The CDR3 here is CASRRRTDEGTEAFF.

This chain connects TRBV4-2 to TRBJ2-7; TCRdb's assignment of TRBD1 cannot be checked, as there is no DNA. Per germline, CDR1 LGHNA and CDR2 YNFKEQ. The CDR3 runs to 17 residues. The CDR3 is CASSQAQRAGAFYEQYF.

The genes are TRBV12-5 and TRBJ2-7; TCRdb indicates TRBD1, and absent DNA this call remains unverified. The CDR3 totals 15 residues. The germline V gene encodes CDR1 LGHNT and CDR2 FRNRAP. CDR3: CASGYTRDRSYEQYF.

This chain connects TRBV20-1 to TRBJ2-7; TCRdb lists TRBD2, though no DNA is available to test this call. The CDR3 loop spans 15 amino acids. Germline V gives CDR1 DFQATT, CDR2 SNEGSKA (reference sequence). The CDR3 spells CSASPPALAGDEQYF.

This chain's CDR3 is CASSLTGTSLYEQFF. V is TRBV6-4 and J is TRBJ2-1; without DNA, the TCRdb call of TRBD2 cannot be checked. CDR1 is MRHNA, CDR2 SNTAGT, per germline. The CDR3 is 15 amino acids.

This chain connects TRBV12-3 or TRBV12-4 to TRBJ2-1; TCRdb picks TRBD2, but there is no DNA to check that call. This CDR3 comprises 13 residues. The CDR3 region is CASIQRGYNEQFF.

The chain employs TRBV2 and TRBJ1-2; as DNA is missing, the TRBD1 call by TCRdb cannot be tested. The CDR3 spans 11 residues. Germline V lookup: CDR1 SNHLY, CDR2 FYNNEI. The CDR3 reads CASTRGDGYTF.

The J gene is TRBJ2-5, the V gene TRBV3-1; TCRdb calls TRBD2, which cannot be checked without DNA. The germline V gene encodes CDR1 LGHDT and CDR2 YNNKEL (reference sequence). There are 13 residues in the CDR3. The CDR3 loop is CASSLRDSETQYF.

The chain recombines TRBV5-1 with TRBJ2-2; as DNA is missing, the TRBD1 call by TCRdb cannot be tested. Germline values: CDR1 SGHRS, CDR2 YFSETQ. The CDR3 has 16 amino acids. The CDR3 loop reads CASSRTGTGSTGELFF.

The CDR3 is CASSLEHGRVNTEAFF. This sequence joins TRBV7-8 and TRBJ1-1; TCRdb's assignment of TRBD1 cannot be checked, as there is no DNA. Per the germline V gene, CDR1 is SGHVS and CDR2 is FQNEAQ. The CDR3 totals 16 residues.

V is TRBV2 and J is TRBJ2-1; TCRdb outputs TRBD1, but without DNA this stays unchecked. The CDR3 runs 14 residues. The germline CDR1 and CDR2 sequences are SNHLY and FYNNEI. The CDR3 region is CASTSGQGYNEQFF. Complete variable domain (other parts from reference TRBV2 and TRBJ2-1): EPEVTQTPSHQVTQMGQEVILRCVPISNHLYFYWYRQILGQKVEFLVSFYNNEISEKSEIFDDQFSVERPDGSNFTLKIRSTKLEDSAMYFCASTSGQGYNEQFFGPGTRLTVL.

The gene calls are TRBV12-3 or TRBV12-4 and TRBJ2-5; TCRdb's D call of TRBD1 is untestable without DNA. This CDR3 spans 15 amino acids. CDR3 protein: CASSKPWGGVETQYF.

The gene calls are TRBV7-9 and TRBJ2-4; the TCRdb D gene call, TRBD1, has no DNA to confirm it. Per germline, CDR1 SEHNR and CDR2 FQNEAQ (reference sequence). The CDR3 is made up of 14 amino acids. Here the CDR3 reads CASSPTGGSDIQYF.

CDR3 amino acids: CASSEQGGSPLHF. This chain links TRBV12-3 or TRBV12-4 with TRBJ1-6; TCRdb reports TRBD1, a call that lacks DNA to check it against. The CDR3 has 13 amino acids.

This chain joins TRBV4-2 and TRBJ2-5; checking the TCRdb D call of TRBD2 is not possible without DNA. In germline, CDR1 is LGHNA, CDR2 YNFKEQ. This CDR3 comprises 14 residues. The CDR3 sequence: CASSQDLLVETQYF.

The chain is built from TRBV20-1 and TRBJ2-7; TCRdb proposes TRBD1, but this gene call is untestable without DNA. The CDR3 is made up of 13 amino acids. Germline CDR1 and CDR2: DFQATT and SNEGSKA (reference sequence). CDR3 protein: CSAKKDNSYEQYF.

The chain carries TRBV30 and TRBJ2-3. The CDR3 covers 12 residues. Germline V CDR1 and CDR2: GTSNPN, SVGIG (reference sequence). CDR3: CAWSVLSDTQYF.